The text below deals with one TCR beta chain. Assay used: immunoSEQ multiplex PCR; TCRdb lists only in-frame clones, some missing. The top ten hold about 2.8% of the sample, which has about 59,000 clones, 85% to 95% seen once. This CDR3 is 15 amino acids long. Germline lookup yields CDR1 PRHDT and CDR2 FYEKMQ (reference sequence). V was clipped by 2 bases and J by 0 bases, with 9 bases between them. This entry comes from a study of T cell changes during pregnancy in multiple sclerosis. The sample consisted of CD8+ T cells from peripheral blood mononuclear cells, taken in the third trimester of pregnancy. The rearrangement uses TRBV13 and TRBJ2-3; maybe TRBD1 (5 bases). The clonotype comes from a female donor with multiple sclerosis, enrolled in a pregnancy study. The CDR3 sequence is CASSLKAGSTDTQYF. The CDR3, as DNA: TGTGCCAGCAGCTTAAAGGCAGGGAGCACAGATACGCAGTATTTT.